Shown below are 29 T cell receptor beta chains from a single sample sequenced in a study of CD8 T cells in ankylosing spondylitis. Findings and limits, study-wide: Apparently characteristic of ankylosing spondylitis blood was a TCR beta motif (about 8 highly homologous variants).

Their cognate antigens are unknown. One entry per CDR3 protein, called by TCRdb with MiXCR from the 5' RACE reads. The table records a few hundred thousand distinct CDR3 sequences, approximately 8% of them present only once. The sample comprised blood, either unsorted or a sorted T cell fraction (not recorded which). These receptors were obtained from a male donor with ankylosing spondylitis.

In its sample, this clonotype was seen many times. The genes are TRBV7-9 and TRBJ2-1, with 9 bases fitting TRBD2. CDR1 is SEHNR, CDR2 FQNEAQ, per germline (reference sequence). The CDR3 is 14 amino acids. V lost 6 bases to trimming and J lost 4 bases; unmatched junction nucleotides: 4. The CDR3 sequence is CASSRLAVYNEQFF. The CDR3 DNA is TGTGCCAGCAGTCGACTAGCGGTTTACAATGAGCAGTTCTTC.

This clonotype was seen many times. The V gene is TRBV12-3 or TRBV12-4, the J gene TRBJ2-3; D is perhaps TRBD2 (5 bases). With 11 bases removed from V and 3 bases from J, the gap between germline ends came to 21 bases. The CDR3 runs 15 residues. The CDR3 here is CASSSHLVFTDTQYF. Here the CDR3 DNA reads TGTGCCTCTAGCAGCCACCTGGTGTTTACAGATACGCAGTATTTT.

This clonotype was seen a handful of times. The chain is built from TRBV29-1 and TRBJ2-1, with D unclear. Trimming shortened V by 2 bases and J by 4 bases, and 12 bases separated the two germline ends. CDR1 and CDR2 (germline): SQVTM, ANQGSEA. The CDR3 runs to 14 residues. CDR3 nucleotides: TGCAGCGTTGAACCCACCGAAAAGTACAATGAGCAGTTCTTC. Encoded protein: CSVEPTEKYNEQFF.

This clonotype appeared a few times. CDR3 bases: TGTGCCAGCAGTTTCGGGAGTTTAGAGCAGTTCTTC. Translated, it gives CASSFGSLEQFF. The genes are TRBV2 and TRBJ2-1; a possible D gene is TRBD2 (6 bases). Deletions cut 5 bases from V and 10 bases from J, with 12 bases between. The CDR3 is 12 amino acids. Germline values: CDR1 SNHLY, CDR2 FYNNEI.

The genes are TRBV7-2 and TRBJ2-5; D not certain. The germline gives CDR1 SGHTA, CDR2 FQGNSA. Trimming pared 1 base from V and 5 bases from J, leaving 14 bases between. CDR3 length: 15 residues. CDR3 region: CASSLVGRLGETQYF. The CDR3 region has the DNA TGTGCCAGCAGCTTAGTAGGGCGGTTGGGTGAGACCCAGTACTTC.

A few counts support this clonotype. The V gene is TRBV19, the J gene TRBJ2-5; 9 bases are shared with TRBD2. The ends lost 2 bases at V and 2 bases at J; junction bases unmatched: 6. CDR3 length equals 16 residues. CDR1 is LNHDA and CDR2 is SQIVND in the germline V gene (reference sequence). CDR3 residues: CASSISSGVPQETQYF. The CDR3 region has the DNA TGTGCCAGTAGTATATCTAGCGGGGTGCCTCAAGAGACCCAGTACTTC. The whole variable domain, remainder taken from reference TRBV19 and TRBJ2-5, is DGGITQSPKYLFRKEGQNVTLSCEQNLNHDAMYWYRQDPGQGLRLIYYSQIVNDFQKGDIAEGYSVSREKKESFPLTVTSAQKNPTAFYLCASSISSGVPQETQYFGPGTRLLVL.

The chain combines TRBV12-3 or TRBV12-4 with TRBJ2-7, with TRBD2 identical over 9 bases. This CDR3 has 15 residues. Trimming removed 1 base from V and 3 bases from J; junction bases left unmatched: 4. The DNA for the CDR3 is TGTGCCAGCAGTTTAGGAGGTAGCGGGGGCTACGAGCAGTACTTC. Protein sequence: CASSLGGSGGYEQYF.

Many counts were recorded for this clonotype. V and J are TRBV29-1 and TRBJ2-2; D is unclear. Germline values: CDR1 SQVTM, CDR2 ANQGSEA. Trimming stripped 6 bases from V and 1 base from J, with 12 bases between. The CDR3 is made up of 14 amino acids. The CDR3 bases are TGCAGCGTCACCCCGGGCCGGAACACCGGGGAGCTGTTTTTT. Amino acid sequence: CSVTPGRNTGELFF.

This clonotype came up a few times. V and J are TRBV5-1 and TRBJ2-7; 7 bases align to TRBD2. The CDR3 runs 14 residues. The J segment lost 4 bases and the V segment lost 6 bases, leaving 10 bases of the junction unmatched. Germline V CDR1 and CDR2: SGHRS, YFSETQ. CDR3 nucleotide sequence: TGCGCCAGCACCGAGGGCAGCGGGAAGTACGAGCAGTACTTC. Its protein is CASTEGSGKYEQYF.

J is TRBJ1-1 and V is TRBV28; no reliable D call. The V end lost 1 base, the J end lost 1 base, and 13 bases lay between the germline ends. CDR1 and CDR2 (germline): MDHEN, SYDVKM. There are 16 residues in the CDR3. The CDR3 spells CASSLFQDYSNTEAFF. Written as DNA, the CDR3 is TGTGCCAGCAGTTTATTCCAGGACTATTCGAACACTGAAGCTTTCTTT.

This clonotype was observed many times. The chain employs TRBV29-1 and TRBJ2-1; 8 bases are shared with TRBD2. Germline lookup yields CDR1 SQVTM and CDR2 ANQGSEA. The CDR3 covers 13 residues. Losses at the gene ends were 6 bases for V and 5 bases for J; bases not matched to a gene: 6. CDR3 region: CSVLPREDNEQFF. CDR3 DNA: TGCAGCGTCCTCCCGCGGGAGGACAATGAGCAGTTCTTC.

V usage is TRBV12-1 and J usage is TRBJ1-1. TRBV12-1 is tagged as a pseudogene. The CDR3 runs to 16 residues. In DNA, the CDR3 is TGTGCCAGCAGCTTTGCGGGGCACAAGCGCGTGAATGAAGCTTTCTTT. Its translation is CASSFAGHKRVNEAFF.

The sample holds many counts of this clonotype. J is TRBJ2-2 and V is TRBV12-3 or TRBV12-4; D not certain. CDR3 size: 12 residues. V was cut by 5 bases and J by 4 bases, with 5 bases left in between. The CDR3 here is CASSPPTGELFF. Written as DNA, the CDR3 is TGTGCCAGCAGTCCCCCCACCGGGGAGCTGTTTTTT.

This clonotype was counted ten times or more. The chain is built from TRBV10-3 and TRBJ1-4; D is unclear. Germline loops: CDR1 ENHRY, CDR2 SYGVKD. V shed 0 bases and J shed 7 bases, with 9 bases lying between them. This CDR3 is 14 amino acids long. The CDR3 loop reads CAISESKRSEKLFF. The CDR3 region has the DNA TGTGCCATCAGTGAGTCGAAGCGGTCTGAAAAACTGTTTTTT.

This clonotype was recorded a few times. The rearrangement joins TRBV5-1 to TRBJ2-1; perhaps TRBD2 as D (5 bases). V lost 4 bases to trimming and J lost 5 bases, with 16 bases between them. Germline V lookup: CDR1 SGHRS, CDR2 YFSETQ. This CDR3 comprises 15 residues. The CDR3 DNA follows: TGCGCCAGCAGCCGAGGGAGCGGAGATCACAATGAGCAGTTCTTC. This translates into CASSRGSGDHNEQFF.

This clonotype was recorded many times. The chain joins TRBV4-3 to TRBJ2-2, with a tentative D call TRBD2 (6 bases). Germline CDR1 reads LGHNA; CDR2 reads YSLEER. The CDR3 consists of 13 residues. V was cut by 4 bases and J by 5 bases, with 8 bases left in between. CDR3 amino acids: CASSRGRTGELFF. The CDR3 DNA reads TGCGCCAGCAGCCGGGGGAGGACCGGGGAGCTGTTTTTT.

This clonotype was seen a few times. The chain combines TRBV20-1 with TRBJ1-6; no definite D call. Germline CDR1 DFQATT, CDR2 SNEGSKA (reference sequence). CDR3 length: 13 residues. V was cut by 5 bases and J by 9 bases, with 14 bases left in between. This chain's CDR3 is CSALDLRFSPLHF. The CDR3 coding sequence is TGCAGTGCTCTCGACCTTCGGTTTTCACCCCTCCACTTT.

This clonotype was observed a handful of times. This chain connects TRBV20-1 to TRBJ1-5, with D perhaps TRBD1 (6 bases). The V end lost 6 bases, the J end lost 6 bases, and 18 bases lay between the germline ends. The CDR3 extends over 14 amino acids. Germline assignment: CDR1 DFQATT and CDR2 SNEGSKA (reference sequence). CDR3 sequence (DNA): TGCAGTGCCACCACAGGGTGGCTGAGTCAGCCCCAGCATTTT. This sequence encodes CSATTGWLSQPQHF.

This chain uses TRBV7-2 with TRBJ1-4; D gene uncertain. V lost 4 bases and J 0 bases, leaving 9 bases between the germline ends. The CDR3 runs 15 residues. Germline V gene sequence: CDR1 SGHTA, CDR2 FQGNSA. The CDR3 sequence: CASSSQIATNEKLFF. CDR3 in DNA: TGTGCCAGCAGCTCGCAAATCGCAACTAATGAAAAACTGTTTTTT.

The CDR3 spells CASSPSLGLYEQYF. Here the CDR3 DNA reads TGTGCCAGCAGTCCCAGCCTGGGGCTCTACGAGCAGTACTTC. This chain links TRBV28 with TRBJ2-7; tentative D call: TRBD1 (5 bases). The V end was cut by 5 bases, the J end by 3 bases, with 14 bases between. The length of the CDR3 is 14 residues. Germline V gene sequence: CDR1 MDHEN, CDR2 SYDVKM.

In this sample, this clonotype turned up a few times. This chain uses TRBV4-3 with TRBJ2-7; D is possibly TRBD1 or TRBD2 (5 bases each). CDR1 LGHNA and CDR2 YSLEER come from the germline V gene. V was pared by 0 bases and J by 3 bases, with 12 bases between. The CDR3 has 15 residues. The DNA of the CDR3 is TGCGCCAGCAGCCAAGAGTGGGACGGAAACTACGAGCAGTACTTC. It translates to CASSQEWDGNYEQYF.

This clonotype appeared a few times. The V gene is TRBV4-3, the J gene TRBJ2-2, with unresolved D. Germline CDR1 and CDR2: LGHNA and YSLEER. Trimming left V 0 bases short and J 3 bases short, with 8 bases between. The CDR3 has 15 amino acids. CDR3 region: CASSQDNSDTGELFF. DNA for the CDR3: TGCGCCAGCAGCCAAGATAATTCCGACACCGGGGAGCTGTTTTTT.

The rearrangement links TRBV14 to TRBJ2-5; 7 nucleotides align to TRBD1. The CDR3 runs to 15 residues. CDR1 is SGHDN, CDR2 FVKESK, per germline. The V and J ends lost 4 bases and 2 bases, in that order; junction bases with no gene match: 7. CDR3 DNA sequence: TGTGCCAGCAGCCTTTGGGGACAGATACAAGAGACCCAGTACTTC. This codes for CASSLWGQIQETQYF.

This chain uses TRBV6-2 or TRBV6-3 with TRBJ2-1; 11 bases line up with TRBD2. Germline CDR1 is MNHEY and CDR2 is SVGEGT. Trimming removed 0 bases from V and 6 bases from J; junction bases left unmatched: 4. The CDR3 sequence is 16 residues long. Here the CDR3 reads CASSYSSLAGGNEQFF. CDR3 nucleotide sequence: TGTGCCAGCAGTTACTCGAGTCTAGCGGGAGGCAATGAGCAGTTCTTC.

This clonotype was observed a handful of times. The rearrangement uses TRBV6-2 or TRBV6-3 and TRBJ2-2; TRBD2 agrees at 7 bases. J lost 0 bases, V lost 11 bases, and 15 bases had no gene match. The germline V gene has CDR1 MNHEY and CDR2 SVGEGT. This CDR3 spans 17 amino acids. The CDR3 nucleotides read TGTGCCGGACGTACTGAGGGAGGGCCCGCGAACACCGGGGAGCTGTTTTTT. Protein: CAGRTEGGPANTGELFF.

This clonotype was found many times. DNA for the CDR3: TGTGCCAGCAGTTTAGTCCTAGCGGGAGTACGGGAGCAGTACTTC. Translation gives CASSLVLAGVREQYF. The rearrangement links TRBV27 to TRBJ2-7; 10 positions match TRBD2. The CDR3 contains 15 residues. The germline V gene has CDR1 MNHEY and CDR2 SMNVEV (reference sequence). Trimming took 2 bases from V and 7 from J; bases not matched to a gene: 8.

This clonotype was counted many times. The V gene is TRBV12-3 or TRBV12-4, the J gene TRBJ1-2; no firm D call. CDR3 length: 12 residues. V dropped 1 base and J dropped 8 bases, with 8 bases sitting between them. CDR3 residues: CASSLGRQGYTF. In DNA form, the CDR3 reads TGTGCCAGCAGTTTAGGCCGGCAAGGCTACACCTTC.

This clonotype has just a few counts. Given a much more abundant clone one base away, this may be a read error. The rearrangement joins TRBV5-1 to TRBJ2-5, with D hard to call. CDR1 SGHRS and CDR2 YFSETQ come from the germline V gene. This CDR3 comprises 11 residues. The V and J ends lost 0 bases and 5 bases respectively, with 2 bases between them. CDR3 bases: TGCGCCAGCAGCTTGGACGAGACCCAGTACTTC. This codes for CASSLDETQYF.

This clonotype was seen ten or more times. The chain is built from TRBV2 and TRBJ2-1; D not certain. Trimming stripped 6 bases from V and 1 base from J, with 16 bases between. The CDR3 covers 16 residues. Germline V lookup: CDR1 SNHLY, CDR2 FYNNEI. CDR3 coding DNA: TGTGCCAGCAGCAAAGAGGTGCGGATTTCCTACAATGAGCAGTTCTTC. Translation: CASSKEVRISYNEQFF.